This entry lists 23 T cell receptor beta chains sequenced from one sample in a study of siplizumab effects on memory and regulatory T cells. The table came from immunoSEQ multiplex PCR; TCRdb's copy has only in-frame clones and leaves some out. The sample includes about 87,000 clones, about nine tenths of them seen just once. Sequencing was performed on Tregs sorted from blood. These receptor sequences come from a human donor in good health.

The V gene is TRBV11-2, the J gene TRBJ1-1, with D unresolved. V dropped 4 bases and J dropped 6 bases, with 12 bases sitting between them. CDR1 SGHAT and CDR2 FQNNGV come from the germline V gene. The CDR3 is 13 amino acids. The CDR3 is CASSSRWEAEAFF. As DNA, the CDR3 is TGTGCCAGCAGCTCTCGTTGGGAGGCTGAAGCTTTCTTT.

J is TRBJ2-5 and V is TRBV4-2, with 10 nucleotides matching TRBD2. The germline V gene has CDR1 LGHNA and CDR2 YNFKEQ. V trimming: 6 bases; J trimming: 2 bases; junction bases outside the gene matches: 3. The CDR3 length is 14 residues. DNA of the CDR3: TGTGCCAGCAGTCTAGCGGGGGTTCAAGAGACCCAGTACTTC. Its protein is CASSLAGVQETQYF.

The chain uses TRBV12-5 and TRBJ1-3; D gene ambiguous. The CDR3 is 14 residues long. Deletions cut 1 base from V and 0 bases from J, with 4 bases between. Per germline, CDR1 LGHNT and CDR2 FRNRAP. CDR3 DNA sequence: TGTGCTAGTGGTTTGGCCCTCTCTGGAAACACCATATATTTT. Protein sequence: CASGLALSGNTIYF.

CDR3 amino acids: CASSLGHINYGYTF. CDR3 sequence (DNA): TGTGCCAGCAGCTTGGGACACATAAACTATGGCTACACCTTC. The chain has TRBV7-2 and TRBJ1-2; possibly TRBD1 for D (6 bases). V was cut by 3 bases and J by 2 bases, with 10 bases left in between. The germline gives CDR1 SGHTA, CDR2 FQGNSA. This CDR3 is built from 14 residues.

This clone was found a few times. This rearrangement joins TRBV5-4 to TRBJ2-7; perhaps TRBD1 as D (6 bases). The V and J ends lost 4 bases and 5 bases respectively, with 19 bases between them. This CDR3 region has 15 residues. Germline CDR1 SGHNT, CDR2 YYREEE (reference sequence). For the CDR3, the DNA is TGTGCCAGCAGCACCGAACAGGGTCCAGCTAACGAGCAGTACTTC. It is translated as CASSTEQGPANEQYF.

J is TRBJ1-5 and V is TRBV2, with D perhaps matching TRBD1 (6 bases). The V end lost 7 bases, the J end lost 0 bases, and 10 bases lay between the germline ends. Germline values: CDR1 SNHLY, CDR2 FYNNEI. This CDR3 has 14 residues. The CDR3 nucleotides read TGTGCCAGCACCGGACAGAATAGCAATCAGCCCCAGCATTTT. Translation gives CASTGQNSNQPQHF.

J is TRBJ2-7 and V is TRBV4-3; D gene unclear. The CDR3 spans 13 residues. V gave up 3 bases and J gave up 6 bases, with 12 bases separating them. Germline V gene sequence: CDR1 LGHNA, CDR2 YSLEER. DNA of the CDR3: TGCGCCAGCAGCCAGCTGGATACCAGCGAGCAGTACTTC. This gives the protein CASSQLDTSEQYF.

J is TRBJ1-6 and V is TRBV7-3; 9 bases match TRBD1. CDR1 is SGHTA and CDR2 is FQGTGA in the germline V gene. J lost 9 bases, V lost 2 bases, and 5 bases had no gene match. This CDR3 is built from 15 residues. In DNA form, the CDR3 reads TGTGCCAGCAGCTTACTGGGACAGGGAGGTTCACCCCTCCACTTT. Encoded protein: CASSLLGQGGSPLHF.

In this sample, this clone turned up a few times. The V gene is TRBV4-1, the J gene TRBJ2-2; TRBD2 might be the D (6 bases). With 4 bases removed from V and 3 bases from J, the gap between germline ends came to 9 bases. CDR1 and CDR2 from the germline V gene are MGHRA and YSYEKL. The CDR3 is made up of 14 amino acids. The CDR3 protein is CASSPRDYTGELFF. The CDR3 region has the DNA TGCGCCAGCAGCCCCCGGGACTACACCGGGGAGCTGTTTTTT.

The chain combines TRBV30 with TRBJ2-7; perhaps TRBD2 as D (6 bases). The CDR3 has 13 amino acids. Germline V gene data show CDR1 as GTSNPN and CDR2 as SVGIG (reference sequence). V lost 4 bases, J lost 4 bases, and 14 bases lay in between. The CDR3 bases are TGTGCCTGGACCCCCTCGGGAGTTTACGAGCAGTACTTC. Residues: CAWTPSGVYEQYF.

The chain joins TRBV28 to TRBJ1-3; the D gene is possibly TRBD1 (6 bases). V lost 6 bases to trimming and J lost 0 bases, with 12 bases between them. Germline-derived CDR1 and CDR2 are MDHEN and SYDVKM. This CDR3 has 15 amino acids. For the CDR3, the DNA is TGTGCCAGCAGAGAAGGGGGGTCCTCTGGAAACACCATATATTTT. This translates into CASREGGSSGNTIYF.

This chain links TRBV9 with TRBJ2-1; D remains ambiguous. The length of the CDR3 is 14 residues. With 4 bases removed from V and 5 bases from J, the gap between germline ends came to 13 bases. CDR1 and CDR2 from the germline V gene are SGDLS and YYNGEE. CDR3 sequence: CASSRSTPNNEQFF. The CDR3 DNA follows: TGTGCCAGCAGCCGATCGACACCAAACAATGAGCAGTTCTTC.

This chain links TRBV27 with TRBJ1-1, with 9 bases lining up with TRBD1. Per the germline V gene, CDR1 is MNHEY and CDR2 is SMNVEV (reference sequence). The CDR3 covers 13 residues. V dropped 3 bases and J dropped 8; count of bases not matched to a gene: 4. The CDR3 nucleotides read TGTGCCAGCAGTTTCTGGGACAGGGCGGAAGCTTTCTTT. Its translation: CASSFWDRAEAFF.

The rearrangement joins TRBV14 to TRBJ2-1; D is ambiguous. Germline V gene lookup returns CDR1 SGHDN and CDR2 FVKESK. The CDR3 is made up of 12 amino acids. The V and J ends lost 4 bases and 12 bases respectively, with 13 bases between them. CDR3: CASSPYNQLQFF. Here the CDR3 DNA reads TGTGCCAGCAGCCCCTATAACCAGTTGCAGTTCTTC.

This clone showed up just a few times. CDR3 loop: CASSEEHRRTQPQHF. As DNA, the CDR3 is TGTGCCAGCAGTGAAGAGCACAGGCGAACTCAGCCCCAGCATTTT. The chain carries TRBV6-1 and TRBJ1-5, with D possibly being TRBD1 (5 bases). The CDR3 covers 15 residues. Germline V gene data show CDR1 as MNHNS and CDR2 as SASEGT. V was shortened by 1 base and J by 6 bases, with 13 bases between the two germline ends.

The chain carries TRBV18 and TRBJ1-5, with 8 bases identical to TRBD1. Trimming removed 2 bases from V and 5 bases from J; junction bases left unmatched: 5. This CDR3 contains 15 residues. The germline V gene has CDR1 KGHSH and CDR2 LQKENI. CDR3 loop: CASSPDRGWDQPQHF. The CDR3 DNA is TGTGCCAGCTCACCAGACAGGGGATGGGATCAGCCCCAGCATTTT.

J is TRBJ1-3 and V is TRBV28, with D unclear. Per germline, CDR1 MDHEN and CDR2 SYDVKM. The CDR3 consists of 12 residues. The V end was cut by 10 bases, the J end by 4 bases, with 11 bases between. The DNA of the CDR3 is TGTGCCACCTCGACGGGAGGAAACACCATATATTTT. Translated, it gives CATSTGGNTIYF.

This clone has just a few counts. V usage is TRBV9 and J usage is TRBJ2-2; 9 bases align to TRBD1. With V trimmed by 2 bases and J by 0 bases, 8 bases remained unmatched. The CDR3 length is 18 residues. Germline V gene sequence: CDR1 SGDLS, CDR2 YYNGEE. CDR3 region: CASSVNRDRASNTGELFF. DNA for the CDR3: TGTGCCAGCAGCGTTAATCGGGACAGGGCTTCGAACACCGGGGAGCTGTTTTTT. Supplemented by reference TRBV9 and TRBJ2-2, the full variable domain reads DSGVTQTPKHLITATGQRVTLRCSPRSGDLSVYWYQQSLDQGLQFLIQYYNGEERAKGNILERFSAQQFPDLHSELNLSSLELGDSALYFCASSVNRDRASNTGELFFGEGSRLTVL.

About this clone: This is likely a read error, given that the CDR3 carries no conserved phenylalanine or tryptophan at its end. The DNA is omitted, as the CDR3 cannot be located on it reliably, and the CDR3 follows TCRdb's listing. This rearrangement joins TRBV7-7 to TRBJ1-2. Counting both end residues, the CDR3 totals 15 amino acids. CDR1 SSHAT and CDR2 FNYEAQ come from the germline V gene (reference sequence). CDR3 sequence reads: CASSRVRKCRKTYGY.

The chain couples TRBV29-1 to TRBJ2-1, with D possibly being TRBD2 (6 bases). V shed 6 bases and J shed 7 bases, with 13 bases lying between them. The CDR3 is 12 residues long. Germline loops: CDR1 SQVTM, CDR2 ANQGSEA. Here the CDR3 reads CSVMRGNNEQFF. The CDR3 DNA follows: TGCAGCGTGATGCGGGGTAATAATGAGCAGTTCTTC.

The chain employs TRBV5-1 and TRBJ2-1, with a weak D call TRBD1 (5 bases). Trimming removed 1 base from V and 2 bases from J, with 10 bases in between. This CDR3 contains 15 residues. CDR1 is SGHRS and CDR2 is YFSETQ in the germline V gene. This chain's CDR3 is CASSLRQGPYNEQFF. In DNA form, the CDR3 reads TGCGCCAGCAGCTTGCGGCAGGGCCCCTACAATGAGCAGTTCTTC.

This chain uses TRBV28 with TRBJ1-6, with D uncertain. Trimming pared 5 bases from V and 13 bases from J, leaving 18 bases between. This CDR3 contains 14 residues. The germline CDR1 and CDR2 sequences are MDHEN and SYDVKM. DNA for the CDR3: TGTGCCAGCAGTCCCATATGGACCACCTGGCCCCTCCACTTT. Its translation is CASSPIWTTWPLHF.

The chain uses TRBV5-1 and TRBJ2-4; D may be TRBD2 (7 bases). The CDR3 sequence is 14 residues long. Germline V lookup: CDR1 SGHRS, CDR2 YFSETQ. Trimming pared 7 bases from V and 5 bases from J, leaving 16 bases between. Here the CDR3 reads CASGARGAENIQYF. CDR3 nucleotides: TGCGCCAGCGGGGCTCGGGGGGCCGAAAACATTCAGTACTTC.